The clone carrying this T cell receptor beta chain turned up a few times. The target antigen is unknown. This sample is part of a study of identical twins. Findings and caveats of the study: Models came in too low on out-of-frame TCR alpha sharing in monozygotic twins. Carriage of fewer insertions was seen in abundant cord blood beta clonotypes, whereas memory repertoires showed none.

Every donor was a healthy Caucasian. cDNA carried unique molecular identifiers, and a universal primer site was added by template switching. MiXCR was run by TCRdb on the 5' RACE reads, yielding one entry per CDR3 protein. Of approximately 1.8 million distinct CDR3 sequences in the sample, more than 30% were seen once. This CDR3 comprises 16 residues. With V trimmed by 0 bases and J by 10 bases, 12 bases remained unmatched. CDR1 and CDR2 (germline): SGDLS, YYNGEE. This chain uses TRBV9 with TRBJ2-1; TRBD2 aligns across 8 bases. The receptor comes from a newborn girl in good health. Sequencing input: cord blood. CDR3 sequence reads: CASSVEGLGFVREQFF. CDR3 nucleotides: TGTGCCAGCAGCGTAGAGGGACTAGGGTTCGTTCGGGAGCAGTTCTTC.